Sequencing of this T cell receptor (beta chain) was carried out in a study of CD8 T cells in ankylosing spondylitis (dated by TCRdb to 2016 to 2017). Concerning the study at large: To find TCR variants linked to disease, the study profiled T cell receptor beta repertoires in ankylosing spondylitis patients and healthy donors. The whole study cohort included roughly 110 healthy donors and 25 ankylosing spondylitis patients. Peripheral blood was sampled, and synovial fluid was also collected from ankylosing spondylitis patients. Overall study outcomes, separate from this receptor: According to the report, matched synovial fluid samples from ankylosing spondylitis patients were significantly enriched for the disease-linked clones. A TCR beta motif made up of about eight highly homologous amino acid variants appeared to be characteristic of blood from ankylosing spondylitis patients. The disease-linked clones had a CD8+ phenotype and were found at relatively low frequencies in peripheral blood. Some motif variants had previously been reported in the synovial fluid and blood of reactive arthritis patients, which suggests shared mechanisms of disease initiation.

This clonotype showed up many times. It has no known antigen specificity. Base qualities are not at hand, and no much larger clone is one base apart. These reads were obtained on an Illumina HiSeq 2500. TCR beta libraries were prepared by quantitative 5'-RACE with molecular barcodes. As for the original processing: A new computational method, built on a probabilistic model of VDJ rearrangement, was used to identify disease-linked TCR variants. Starting from the raw public reads, TCRdb applied fastp trimming at Q25, assembled clones with MiXCR and retained in-frame beta chains. Every entry covers one CDR3 protein and lists the most common genes and DNA from its rows. What appears here as the V and J calls and clone size reflects TCRdb's work, not the paper's. The sample contains some 130,000 distinct CDR3 sequences, about 7% of them found a single time. 9.5% to 15% of the sample lies in the top ten.

Based on the germline V gene, the CDR1 and CDR2 sequences are MDHEN and SYDVKM. Trimming at the junction amounts to 5 bases on V and 6 bases on J, and the germline ends lie 14 bases apart. The CDR3 covers 14 residues, taking in both the cysteine and the phenylalanine. This entry keeps only the CDR3 DNA: 42 bases, framed from base 1. The sample was blood, either unsorted or a sorted T cell fraction (not recorded which). The receptor was derived from a female donor with ankylosing spondylitis or in good health (not recorded which). Rearrangement joined TRBV28 to TRBJ1-5; TRBD1 is a weak D gene call, 5 bases matching. The CDR3: CASSRDGGAQPQHF. The bases are TGTGCCAGCAGTCGGGACGGGGGAGCTCAGCCCCAGCATTTT.